Following are 18 T cell receptor beta chains from one sample sequenced in a study of T cells expressing NK-cell markers. TCRdb reworked the 5' RACE reads into one entry per CDR3 protein, no DNA. This sample's clone table lists about 160,000 distinct CDR3 sequences. The sequenced material came from blood T cells: a sorted CD56 or NKG2C T cell subset, CD4+ or CD8+ T cells, or bulk PBMC T cells (not recorded which). The origin of the receptors is a man aged 18 to 69 in good health.

V usage is TRBV7-9 and J usage is TRBJ2-1; TCRdb's D gene call, TRBD2, goes unchecked for lack of DNA. The CDR3 runs 16 residues. Germline CDR1 is SEHNR and CDR2 is FQNEAQ (reference sequence). The CDR3 here is CASSLWARGLHNEQFF.

This chain joins TRBV19 and TRBJ2-1; the TCRdb D gene call, TRBD2, has no DNA to confirm it. Germline lookup yields CDR1 LNHDA and CDR2 SQIVND (reference sequence). The CDR3 consists of 15 residues. CDR3 protein: CASRASGGQGNEQFF.

The genes are TRBV18 and TRBJ2-1; TCRdb gives TRBD1 as the D gene, but with no DNA this cannot be confirmed. The CDR3 length is 17 residues. Germline V gene sequence: CDR1 KGHSH, CDR2 LQKENI. This CDR3 is CASSPEVWGANYNEQFF.

The chain joins TRBV27 to TRBJ1-2; TCRdb outputs TRBD1, but without DNA this stays unchecked. Per the germline V gene, CDR1 is MNHEY and CDR2 is SMNVEV (reference sequence). This CDR3 is 14 amino acids long. The CDR3 reads CASAGQGTNYGYTF.

This chain links TRBV4-2 with TRBJ2-6. Germline lookup yields CDR1 LGHNA and CDR2 YNFKEQ. The CDR3 covers 17 residues. The CDR3 is CASSQDDLISGANVLTF.

The rearrangement uses TRBV5-1 and TRBJ2-7; TCRdb's assignment of TRBD1 cannot be checked, as there is no DNA. CDR3 length: 13 amino acids. Germline lookup yields CDR1 SGHRS and CDR2 YFSETQ. This chain's CDR3 is CASSQGQLYEQYF.

J is TRBJ2-5 and V is TRBV7-2; TCRdb designates TRBD1, a call that cannot be tested without DNA. CDR1 is SGHTA and CDR2 is FQGNSA in the germline V gene. The CDR3 extends over 15 amino acids. The CDR3 here is CASTVSGAARETQYF.

V and J are TRBV11-2 and TRBJ2-7; no DNA is available, so the TRBD2 call from TCRdb remains unchecked. CDR3 length equals 14 residues. Looked up from germline, CDR1 is SGHAT and CDR2 is FQNNGV. The CDR3 sequence: CASSSAAGTYEQYF.

The J gene is TRBJ2-1, the V gene TRBV4-2; TCRdb designates TRBD1, a call that cannot be tested without DNA. The CDR3 spans 16 residues. The germline V gene encodes CDR1 LGHNA and CDR2 YNFKEQ. The CDR3: CASSRIGTGSYNEQFF.

The chain is built from TRBV7-9 and TRBJ2-1; without DNA, the TCRdb call of TRBD1 cannot be checked. Germline V lookup: CDR1 SEHNR, CDR2 FQNEAQ (reference sequence). The CDR3 has 16 amino acids. CDR3 protein: CASSSAGTGGRQEQFF. The full variable domain, completed using reference TRBV7-9 and TRBJ2-1, is DTGVSQNPRHKITKRGQNVTFRCDPISEHNRLYWYRQTLGQGPEFLTYFQNEAQLEKSRLLSDRFSAERPKGSFSTLEIQRTEQGDSAMYLCASSSAGTGGRQEQFFGPGTRLTVL.

This sequence joins TRBV7-9 and TRBJ2-7; the TCRdb call, TRBD1, lacks DNA for checking. Germline V gives CDR1 SEHNR, CDR2 FQNEAQ (reference sequence). The CDR3 is made up of 17 amino acids. CDR3 region: CASSSSIGRGQSYEQYF.

CDR3 sequence: CASRPGQGARSPLHF. The V gene is TRBV27, the J gene TRBJ1-6; TCRdb calls TRBD1, which cannot be checked without DNA. The germline CDR1 and CDR2 sequences are MNHEY and SMNVEV (reference sequence). This CDR3 is 15 amino acids long.

The J gene is TRBJ2-3, the V gene TRBV27. The CDR3 length is 16 residues. The germline V gene has CDR1 MNHEY and CDR2 SMNVEV (reference sequence). CDR3 residues: CASSLIAVRGTDTQYF.

The chain employs TRBV2 and TRBJ1-2; TCRdb picks TRBD1, but there is no DNA to check that call. The CDR3 contains 15 residues. CDR1 and CDR2 from the germline V gene are SNHLY and FYNNEI. CDR3 loop: CASSEGDREVRGYTF.

The rearrangement joins TRBV5-1 to TRBJ2-3. This CDR3 has 15 residues. Per germline, CDR1 SGHRS and CDR2 YFSETQ. CDR3 sequence: CASSGGTGRSDTQYF.

V is TRBV5-6 and J is TRBJ2-5; TCRdb's D call, TRBD2, is unchecked because there is no DNA. This CDR3 is 15 amino acids long. Germline values: CDR1 SGHDT, CDR2 YYEEEE. The CDR3 reads CASSLLAGGVETQYF.

The chain couples TRBV12-3 or TRBV12-4 to TRBJ1-4; the D call of TRBD1 rests on TCRdb alone, since no DNA is present to check it. This CDR3 is 15 amino acids long. The CDR3 sequence: CASSLTGTVNEKLFF.

The chain couples TRBV14 to TRBJ2-7; TCRdb indicates TRBD1, and absent DNA this call remains unverified. The CDR3 runs to 16 residues. CDR1 and CDR2 from the germline V gene are SGHDN and FVKESK. The chain's CDR3 is CASSQGPREGKYEQYF.